This T cell receptor beta chain was found in a study of human T cells and chemical hapten exposure. Study context: Patch tests applied 0.01% DPC to the upper back and were scored after 6 days. A patient group, mainly female, showed alopecia areata, totalis or universalis. General study results and limits: The presence of alopecia in the donors means their immune response may differ from healthy people's. The formation of large CDR3 similarity clusters by expanded TCRs significantly exceeded that of controls.

TCRdb reprocessed the RACE reads via MiXCR and lists one record per CDR3 protein. The table includes 35,000 to 55,000 distinct CDR3 sequences, roughly a tenth detected once. Trimming removed 3 bases at V and 7 bases at J, with 22 bases between. Germline loops: CDR1 LNHNV, CDR2 YYDKDF (reference sequence). CDR3 size: 17 residues. Described time point: patch test 2, 6 weeks after DPC sensitization. As to treatment: therapeutic diphenylcyclopropenone sensitization with weekly scalp DPC. Total RNA was extracted from unfractionated whole blood. This clonotype was detected ten times or more. What it recognizes is unknown.

This specimen consisted of whole blood, obtained in connection with sensitization to the hapten diphenylcyclopropenone (DPC). This sequence originates from a woman aged 25 to 45 with alopecia areata. Some clones in this sample may be carry-over from other donors' samples. The chain couples TRBV15 to TRBJ2-1; D might be TRBD1 or TRBD2, each matching 6 bases. CDR3 region: CATSSPKWGAELNEQFF. CDR3 DNA: TGTGCCACCAGCAGCCCCAAGTGGGGGGCGGAGTTGAATGAGCAGTTCTTC.